These 17 T cell receptor beta chains came from one sample sequenced in a study of monozygotic twins with inflammatory bowel disease. TCRdb reworked the 5' RACE reads into one entry per CDR3 protein, no DNA. This repertoire includes 300,000 to 400,000 distinct CDR3 sequences. Material for sequencing was blood. All receptors derive from a human donor with ulcerative colitis or Crohn's disease, or a healthy co-twin of an affected twin (not recorded which).

The V call is TRBV3-1, the J call TRBJ1-3; lacking DNA, the TRBD1 call made by TCRdb goes unchecked. From germline, CDR1 is LGHDT and CDR2 YNNKEL (reference sequence). The CDR3 loop spans 17 amino acids. The CDR3 sequence is CASSQGRGATRGNTIYF.

V gene TRBV18 combines with J gene TRBJ2-3. The CDR3 is made up of 14 amino acids. Germline CDR1 and CDR2: KGHSH and LQKENI. CDR3 in amino acids: CASSPTHGADTQYF.

The chain uses TRBV5-4 and TRBJ2-1; TCRdb proposes TRBD1, but this gene call is untestable without DNA. In germline, CDR1 is SGHNT, CDR2 YYREEE (reference sequence). The CDR3 contains 16 residues. The chain's CDR3 is CASSESGTAAYNEQFF.

V and J are TRBV18 and TRBJ2-7; TCRdb selects TRBD1, and the lack of DNA leaves this call unchecked. Germline V gives CDR1 KGHSH, CDR2 LQKENI. CDR3 length equals 14 residues. The CDR3 region is CASSPATGGDEQYF. Drawing the rest from reference TRBV18 and TRBJ2-7, the complete variable domain is NAGVMQNPRHLVRRRGQEARLRCSPMKGHSHVYWYRQLPEEGLKFMVYLQKENIIDESGMPKERFSAEFPKEGPSILRIQQVVRGDSAAYFCASSPATGGDEQYFGPGTRLTVT.

This sequence joins TRBV18 and TRBJ1-4. The CDR3 loop spans 14 amino acids. Germline-derived CDR1 and CDR2 are KGHSH and LQKENI. The CDR3 here is CASSPQGTNEKLFF.

The chain carries TRBV20-1 and TRBJ2-7; there is no DNA to check the TCRdb D call of TRBD1. This CDR3 contains 12 residues. The germline V gene has CDR1 DFQATT and CDR2 SNEGSKA (reference sequence). This chain's CDR3 is CSASSNRDEQYF.

The genes are TRBV14 and TRBJ2-3; no DNA is available, so the TRBD2 call from TCRdb remains unchecked. CDR1 is SGHDN, CDR2 FVKESK, per germline. The CDR3 covers 15 residues. The CDR3 sequence is CASSQQSGGSDTQYF.

The chain employs TRBV4-1 and TRBJ1-5; the TRBD1 assignment by TCRdb is unverifiable without DNA. The CDR3 extends over 17 amino acids. Germline CDR1 MGHRA, CDR2 YSYEKL. CDR3 loop: CASSQDRGRKGDQPQHF.

The chain joins TRBV6-5 to TRBJ2-7. From germline, CDR1 is MNHEY and CDR2 SVGAGI. The CDR3 runs to 16 residues. The CDR3 region is CASSYSSGQENYEQYF.

This chain joins TRBV20-1 and TRBJ2-2; the TCRdb call, TRBD2, lacks DNA for checking. There are 15 residues in the CDR3. Germline V gene lookup returns CDR1 DFQATT and CDR2 SNEGSKA (reference sequence). The CDR3 region is CSARVAGANTGELFF.

J is TRBJ1-4 and V is TRBV5-1. Germline V CDR1 and CDR2: SGHRS, YFSETQ. The CDR3 is 13 residues long. CDR3 sequence reads: CASSSRGLEKLFF.

This rearrangement joins TRBV7-2 to TRBJ1-2. The CDR3 sequence is 15 residues long. Germline CDR1 SGHTA, CDR2 FQGNSA. The CDR3: CASSPEGEVNYGYTF.

The chain employs TRBV28 and TRBJ2-3. Germline-derived CDR1 and CDR2 are MDHEN and SYDVKM. There are 15 residues in the CDR3. The CDR3 reads CATRASGLLLDTQYF.

CDR3 in amino acids: CSATGQGKVQPQHF. The chain recombines TRBV20-1 with TRBJ1-5; TCRdb's D call, TRBD1, is unchecked because there is no DNA. CDR3 length: 14 amino acids. Germline V gives CDR1 DFQATT, CDR2 SNEGSKA (reference sequence).

V gene TRBV7-2 combines with J gene TRBJ1-2; TCRdb reports TRBD1, a call that lacks DNA to check it against. Germline V lookup: CDR1 SGHTA, CDR2 FQGNSA. The CDR3 consists of 18 residues. This CDR3 reads CASSLAMGGTGAGYGYTF.

The rearrangement uses TRBV25-1 and TRBJ2-3; lacking DNA, the TRBD1 call made by TCRdb goes unchecked. Germline CDR1 reads MGHDK; CDR2 reads SYGVNS. CDR3 length: 13 residues. The CDR3 region is CASTPPGADTQYF.

V gene TRBV6-2 or TRBV6-3 combines with J gene TRBJ2-1; TCRdb names TRBD1, which stays unverified in the absence of DNA. This CDR3 is built from 16 residues. The germline V gene encodes CDR1 MNHEY and CDR2 SVGEGT. The CDR3 loop reads CASSLGGHSSYNEQFF.